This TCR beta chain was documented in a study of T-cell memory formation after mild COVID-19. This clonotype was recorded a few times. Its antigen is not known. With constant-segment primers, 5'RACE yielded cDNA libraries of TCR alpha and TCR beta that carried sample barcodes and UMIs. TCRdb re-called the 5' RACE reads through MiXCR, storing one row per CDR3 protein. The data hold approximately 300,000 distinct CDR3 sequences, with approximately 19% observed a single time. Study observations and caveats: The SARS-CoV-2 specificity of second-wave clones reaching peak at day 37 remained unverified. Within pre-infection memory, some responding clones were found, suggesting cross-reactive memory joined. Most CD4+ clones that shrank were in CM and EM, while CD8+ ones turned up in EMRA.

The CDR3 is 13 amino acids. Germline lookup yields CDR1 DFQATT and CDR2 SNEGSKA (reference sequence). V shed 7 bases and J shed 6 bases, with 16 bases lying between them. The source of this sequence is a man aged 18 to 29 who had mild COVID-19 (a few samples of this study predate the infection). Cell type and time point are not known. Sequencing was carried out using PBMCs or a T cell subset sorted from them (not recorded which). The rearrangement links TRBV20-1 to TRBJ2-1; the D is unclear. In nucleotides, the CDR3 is TGCAGTGTACGCTGGGGAAATACCAATGAGCAGTTCTTC. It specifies CSVRWGNTNEQFF.